This T cell receptor beta chain was identified during a study of blood T cells in healthy people across ages. Findings of the study overall: The study found TCR beta diversity correlated strongly with naive T cell percentage.

The CDR3 runs to 17 residues. Germline V gives CDR1 SGHRS, CDR2 YFSETQ. The V segment lost 4 bases and the J segment 0 bases; nucleotides outside the gene matches: 10. The authors ran a second PCR of 7 to 11 cycles using a sample-barcoded 5' primer and a J-beta primer mix. Every sample gave at least 2.5 million paired-end reads containing CDR3. Using its own MiXCR run on the 5' RACE reads, TCRdb lists one record per CDR3 protein. The data show about 930,000 distinct CDR3 sequences, about 28% seen once. Notes on this clonotype: The antigen is unknown.

The same data also went into a second study, on T cells of mothers and their children.

V is TRBV5-1 and J is TRBJ1-5; TRBD1 agrees at 7 bases. Sequencing was performed on blood. The clonotype was recovered from a woman aged 40 to 55 in good health. CDR3 region: CASSPGTERYSNQPQHF. The DNA for the CDR3 is TGCGCCAGCAGCCCCGGGACAGAAAGATATAGCAATCAGCCCCAGCATTTT.